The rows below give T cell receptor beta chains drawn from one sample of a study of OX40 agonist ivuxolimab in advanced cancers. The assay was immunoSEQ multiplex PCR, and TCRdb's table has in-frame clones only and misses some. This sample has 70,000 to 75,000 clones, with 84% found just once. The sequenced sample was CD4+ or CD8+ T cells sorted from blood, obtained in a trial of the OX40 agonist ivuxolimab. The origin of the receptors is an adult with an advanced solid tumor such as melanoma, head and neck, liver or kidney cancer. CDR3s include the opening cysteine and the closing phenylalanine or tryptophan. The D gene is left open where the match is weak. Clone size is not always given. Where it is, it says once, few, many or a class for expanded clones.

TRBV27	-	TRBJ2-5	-	CASSLQVQETQYF	TGTGCCAGCAGTTTACAAGTCCAAGAGACCCAGTACTTC
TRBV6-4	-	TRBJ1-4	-	CASSDSAAEKANEKLFF	TGTGCCAGCAGTGACTCGGCGGCCGAGAAGGCTAATGAAAAACTGTTTTTT
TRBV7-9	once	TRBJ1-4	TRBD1	CASSFGQGVGEKLFF	TGTGCCAGCAGCTTCGGACAGGGCGTCGGTGAAAAACTGTTTTTT
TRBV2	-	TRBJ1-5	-	CASSWGGAKYQPQHF	TGTGCCAGCAGCTGGGGGGGGGCGAAGTATCAGCCCCAGCATTTT
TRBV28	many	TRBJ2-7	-	CASSQKYEQYF	TGTGCCAGCAGTCAGAAATACGAGCAGTACTTC
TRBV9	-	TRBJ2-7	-	CASSVQATPYEQYF	TGTGCCAGCAGCGTACAAGCTACCCCCTACGAGCAGTACTTC
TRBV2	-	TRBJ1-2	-	CASSESPLNYGYTF	TGTGCCAGCAGTGAGTCCCCGTTGAACTATGGCTACACCTTC
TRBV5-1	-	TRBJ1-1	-	CASSSGAGATEAFF	TGCGCCAGCAGCTCCGGGGCAGGGGCTACTGAAGCTTTCTTT
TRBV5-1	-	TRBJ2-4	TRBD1	CASSLGDRGIGIQYF	TGCGCCAGCAGCTTGGGGGACAGGGGCATCGGCATTCAGTACTTC
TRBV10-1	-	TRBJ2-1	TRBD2	CASSSLAGDSYNEQFF	TGCGCCAGCAGTTCCCTAGCGGGGGACAGCTACAATGAGCAGTTCTTC
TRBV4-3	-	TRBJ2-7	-	CASSQGIGGPYEQYF	TGCGCCAGCAGCCAAGGAATCGGGGGACCCTACGAGCAGTACTTC
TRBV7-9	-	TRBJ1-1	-	CASSPTGNTEAFF	TGTGCCAGCAGCCCGACAGGGAACACTGAAGCTTTCTTT
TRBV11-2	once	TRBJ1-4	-	CASSTRQSEKLFF	TGTGCCAGCAGCACCCGACAGAGTGAAAAACTGTTTTTT
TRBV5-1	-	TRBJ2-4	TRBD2	CASSSVAGKNIQYF	TGCGCCAGCAGCTCGGTAGCGGGGAAAAACATTCAGTACTTC
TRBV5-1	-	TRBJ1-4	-	CASSLDRTNEKLFF	TGCGCCAGCAGCTTGGATCGAACTAATGAAAAACTGTTTTTT
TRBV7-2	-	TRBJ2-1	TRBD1	CASSLEPRDRDYDEQFF	TGTGCCAGCAGCTTAGAACCCCGGGACAGGGACTATGATGAGCAGTTCTTC
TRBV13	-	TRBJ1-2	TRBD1	CASSRTGDYGYTF	TGTGCCAGCAGCCGAACAGGGGACTATGGCTACACCTTC
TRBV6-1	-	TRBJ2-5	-	CASSERGETQYF	TGTGCCAGCAGTGAAAGAGGAGAGACCCAGTACTTC
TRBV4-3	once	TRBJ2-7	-	CASSQVFSISYEQYF	TGCGCCAGCAGCCAAGTTTTCTCTATCTCCTACGAGCAGTACTTC
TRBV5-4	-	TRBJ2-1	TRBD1	CASSFGTGGFNEQFF	TGTGCCAGCAGCTTCGGGACAGGGGGCTTCAATGAGCAGTTCTTC
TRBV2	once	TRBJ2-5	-	CASTLLQGGAGETQYF	TGTGCCAGCACCCTCCTCCAGGGCGGGGCAGGGGAGACCCAGTACTTC
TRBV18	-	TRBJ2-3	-	CASRTTDTQYF	TGTGCCAGCCGGACCACAGATACGCAGTATTTT
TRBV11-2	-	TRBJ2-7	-	CASSLLVLPGEQYF	TGTGCCAGCAGCTTACTAGTACTCCCAGGGGAGCAGTACTTC
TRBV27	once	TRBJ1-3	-	CASRAFAGNTIYF	TGTGCCAGCCGGGCCTTTGCTGGAAACACCATATATTTT
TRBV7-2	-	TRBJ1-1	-	CASSQDRDMNTEAFF	TGTGCCAGCAGCCAGGACAGAGATATGAACACTGAAGCTTTCTTT
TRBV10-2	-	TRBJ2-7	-	CASTDVASSYEQYF	TGCGCCAGCACTGACGTAGCGAGCTCCTACGAGCAGTACTTC
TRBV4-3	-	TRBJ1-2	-	CASSQEWLEGRYGYTF	TGCGCCAGCAGCCAAGAGTGGCTAGAGGGCCGCTATGGCTACACCTTC
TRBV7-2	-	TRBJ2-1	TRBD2	CASSFYPASSGTYNEQFF	TGTGCCAGCAGCTTTTACCCCGCTTCCAGCGGGACCTACAATGAGCAGTTCTTC
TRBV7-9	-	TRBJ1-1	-	CASSMTGKPSEAFF	TGTGCCAGCAGCATGACAGGTAAACCGTCTGAAGCTTTCTTT
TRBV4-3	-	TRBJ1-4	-	CASSQVEKLFF	TGCGCCAGCAGCCAAGTAGAAAAACTGTTTTTT
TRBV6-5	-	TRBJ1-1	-	CASSYRPGLNTEAFF	TGTGCCAGCAGTTACCGGCCCGGCTTGAACACTGAAGCTTTCTTT
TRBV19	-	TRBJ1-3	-	CASRTGPGNTIYF	TGTGCCAGTAGGACAGGCCCTGGAAACACCATATATTTT
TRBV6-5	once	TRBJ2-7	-	CASRRGTYEQYF	TGTGCCAGCAGGAGAGGCACCTACGAGCAGTACTTC
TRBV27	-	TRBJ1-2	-	CASSYRQDLYGYTF	TGTGCCAGCAGTTATCGACAGGACCTCTATGGCTACACCTTC
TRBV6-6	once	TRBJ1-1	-	CASSTRGEAFF	TGTGCCAGCAGTACCAGGGGAGAAGCTTTCTTT
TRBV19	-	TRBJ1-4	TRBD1	CASSILGQGTTNEKLFF	TGTGCCAGTAGTATTCTCGGACAGGGAACAACTAATGAAAAACTGTTTTTT
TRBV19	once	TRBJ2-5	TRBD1	CASSIEGQGARAQYF	TGTGCCAGTAGTATAGAGGGACAGGGGGCTAGAGCCCAGTACTTC